This TCR beta chain was observed in a study of CD8 T cells in Susac syndrome. Reverse transcription of roughly 0.5 to 1 ug RNA used random hexamers. TCRdb analysed the immunoSEQ multiplex PCR reads with MiXCR anew, one entry per CDR3 protein. This table holds about 76,000 distinct CDR3 sequences, 90% to 95% found once. The sequenced target, TCR beta, came from blood CD8+ and CD4+ T cells. Treatment-naive patients with stable or active relapsing-remitting disease were the multiple sclerosis controls. This clonotype was counted only a few times. Germline CDR1 PRHDT, CDR2 FYEKMQ (reference sequence). The CDR3 sequence is 15 residues long. Trimming stripped 5 bases from V and 3 bases from J, with 17 bases between.

This clonotype originated in a human donor with multiple sclerosis. This chain connects TRBV13 to TRBJ2-7; D is possibly TRBD2 (5 bases). The source material was CD8+ T cells from PBMCs. The CDR3 here is CASSASLKRNYEQYF. The DNA for the CDR3 is TGTGCCAGCAGCGCCTCGTTGAAGCGGAACTACGAGCAGTACTTC.